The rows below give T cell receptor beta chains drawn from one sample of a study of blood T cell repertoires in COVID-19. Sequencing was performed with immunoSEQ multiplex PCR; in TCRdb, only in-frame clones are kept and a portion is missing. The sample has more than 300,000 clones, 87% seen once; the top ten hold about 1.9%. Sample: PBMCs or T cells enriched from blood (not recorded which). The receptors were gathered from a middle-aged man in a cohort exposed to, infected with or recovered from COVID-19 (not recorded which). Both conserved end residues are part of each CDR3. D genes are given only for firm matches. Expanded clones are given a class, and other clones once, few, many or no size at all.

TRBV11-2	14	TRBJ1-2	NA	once	TGTGCCAGCAGCCAGGGACGGACAGACTATGGCTACACCTTC	CASSQGRTDYGYTF
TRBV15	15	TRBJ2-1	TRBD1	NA	TGTGCCACCAGCAGCTGGACAGGGTTATACAATGAGCAGTTCTTC	CATSSWTGLYNEQFF
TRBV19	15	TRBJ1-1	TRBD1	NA	TGTGCCAGTAGTTCGAAGCAGGGGGGTCCCACTGAAGCTTTCTTT	CASSSKQGGPTEAFF
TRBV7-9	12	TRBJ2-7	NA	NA	TGTGCCAGCAGTACACAGGTCTACGAGCAGTACTTC	CASSTQVYEQYF
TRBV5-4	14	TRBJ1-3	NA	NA	TGTGCCAGCAGCAATCGGCAGGGGAGAAACACCATATATTTT	CASSNRQGRNTIYF
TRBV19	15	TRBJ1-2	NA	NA	TGTGCCAGTAGTACCGCGGGCATGGGTGTATATGGCTACACCTTC	CASSTAGMGVYGYTF
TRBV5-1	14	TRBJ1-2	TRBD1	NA	TGCGCCAGCAGCTTACCCGGACAGGTATATGGCTACACCTTC	CASSLPGQVYGYTF
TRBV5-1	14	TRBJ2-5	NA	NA	TGCGCCAGCAGCTTGGGGGGCTCCCAAGAGACCCAGTACTTC	CASSLGGSQETQYF
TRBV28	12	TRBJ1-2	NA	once	TGTGCCAGCAGTTTAGTGGGGAGCGGCTACACCTTC	CASSLVGSGYTF
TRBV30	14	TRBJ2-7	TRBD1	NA	TGTGCCTGGAGTGTGGGGCAGGGGGCAATCGAGCAGTACTTC	CAWSVGQGAIEQYF
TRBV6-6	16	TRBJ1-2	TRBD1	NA	TGTGCCAGCAGTCCAGGTTTGACAGGGGAAGTGAATGGCTACACCTTC	CASSPGLTGEVNGYTF
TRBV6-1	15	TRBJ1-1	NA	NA	TGTGCCAGCAGTGAAAAACAGGGAGTGAACACTGAAGCTTTCTTT	CASSEKQGVNTEAFF
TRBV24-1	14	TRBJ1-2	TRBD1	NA	TGTGCCACCAGTGACCGGACAGGGCAAAGTGGCTACACCTTC	CATSDRTGQSGYTF
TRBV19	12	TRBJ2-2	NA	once	TGTGCCAGTCGTGGGAGGACCGGGGAGCTGTTTTTT	CASRGRTGELFF
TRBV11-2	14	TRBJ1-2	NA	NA	TGTGCCAGCAGCAAAGGACAGATTAACTATGGCTACACCTTC	CASSKGQINYGYTF
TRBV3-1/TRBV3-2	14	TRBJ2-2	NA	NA	TGTGCCAGCAGGGACTGGAGGGCAAGCGGGGAGCTGTTTTTT	CASRDWRASGELFF
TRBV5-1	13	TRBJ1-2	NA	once	TGCGCCAGCAGCTTACAACAGAACTATGGCTACACCTTC	CASSLQQNYGYTF